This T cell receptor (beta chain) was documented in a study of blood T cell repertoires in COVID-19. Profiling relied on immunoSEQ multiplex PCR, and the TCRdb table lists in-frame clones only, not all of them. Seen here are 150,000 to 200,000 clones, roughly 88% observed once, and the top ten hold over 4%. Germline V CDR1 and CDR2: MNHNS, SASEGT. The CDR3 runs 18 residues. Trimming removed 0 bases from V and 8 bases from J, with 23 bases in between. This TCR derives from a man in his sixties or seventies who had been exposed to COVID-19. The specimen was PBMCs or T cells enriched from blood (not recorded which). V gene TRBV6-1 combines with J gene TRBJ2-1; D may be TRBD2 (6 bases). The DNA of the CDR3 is TGTGCCAGCAGTGAAGCCCTCGCGTATGCGGGGAGCGCCTATGAGCAGTTCTTC. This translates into CASSEALAYAGSAYEQFF.